Shown below are 20 T cell receptor beta chains from a single sample sequenced in a study of a mutant IDH1 vaccine in newly diagnosed glioma. Time point noted: baseline, week 1 (first vaccination visit). Indicated treatment: pre-vaccination baseline after standard-of-care therapy. TCRdb keeps only in-frame clones here, not all; method: immunoSEQ multiplex PCR. Of approximately 100,000 clones listed, around 90% are singletons. The starting material was PBMCs, obtained from a glioma patient treated with radiotherapy, temozolomide or both. Every receptor here comes from a woman aged 50 to 65 with glioma.

This clone was recorded only once. The chain carries TRBV5-4 and TRBJ1-2; D is perhaps TRBD1 (5 bases). The germline V gene has CDR1 SGHNT and CDR2 YYREEE (reference sequence). The CDR3 covers 15 residues. V was pared by 0 bases and J by 2 bases, with 11 bases between. The CDR3 reads CASSLGRGMNYGYTF. DNA of the CDR3: TGTGCCAGCAGCTTGGGACGGGGCATGAACTATGGCTACACCTTC. Full variable domain (remainder filled in from reference TRBV5-4 and TRBJ1-2): ETGVTQSPTHLIKTRGQQVTLRCSSQSGHNTVSWYQQALGQGPQFIFQYYREEENGRGNFPPRFSGLQFPNYSSELNVNALELDDSALYLCASSLGRGMNYGYTFGSGTRLTVV.

As to this clone: The junction departs from the called germline gene at one end, perhaps through a read error. The V gene is TRBV2, the J gene TRBJ1-6; 7 bases align to TRBD1. CDR3 size: 12 residues. CDR1 is SNHLY, CDR2 FYNNEI, per germline. CDR3 amino acids: CASSDHGTVFRF. The CDR3 nucleotides read TGTGCCAGCAGTGACCACGGGACAGTTTTTCGCTTT.

The chain is built from TRBV28 and TRBJ2-2; 9 bases are a match to TRBD2. The CDR3 runs to 16 residues. The V and J ends lost 5 bases and 3 bases, in that order; junction bases with no gene match: 7. Germline CDR1 reads MDHEN; CDR2 reads SYDVKM. CDR3 DNA: TGTGCCAGCAGTCTCTCTAGCGGGGCCCACACCGGGGAGCTGTTTTTT. The encoded protein is CASSLSSGAHTGELFF.

The chain carries TRBV5-6 and TRBJ1-2; TRBD1 matches 8 bases. Germline CDR1 is SGHDT and CDR2 is YYEEEE. J gave up 7 bases and V 3 bases, and 5 bases lay outside the gene matches. The CDR3 sequence is 13 residues long. CDR3 region: CASSYGQGGGYTF. CDR3 in DNA: TGTGCCAGCAGCTACGGACAGGGCGGTGGCTACACCTTC.

This chain joins TRBV28 and TRBJ1-1; D gene uncertain. The CDR3 totals 12 residues. The V end was cut by 5 bases, the J end by 5 bases, with 9 bases between. The germline V gene encodes CDR1 MDHEN and CDR2 SYDVKM. The DNA of the CDR3 is TGTGCCAGCAGTCCTGAAGAAACTGAAGCTTTCTTT. Its protein is CASSPEETEAFF.

The rearrangement joins TRBV27 to TRBJ2-7; no clear D gene. The CDR3 loop spans 13 amino acids. V lost 3 bases to trimming and J lost 0 bases, with 6 bases between them. Per the germline V gene, CDR1 is MNHEY and CDR2 is SMNVEV (reference sequence). Here the CDR3 reads CASSFTYSYEQYF. CDR3 nucleotide sequence: TGTGCCAGCAGTTTTACGTACTCCTACGAGCAGTACTTC.

Only one count was recorded for this clone. The V call is TRBV9, the J call TRBJ1-2, with D maybe TRBD1 (6 bases). V was trimmed by 4 bases and J by 7 bases, leaving 20 bases between them. The CDR3 totals 15 residues. CDR1 is SGDLS and CDR2 is YYNGEE in the germline V gene. The CDR3 here is CASSSSPTGNIGYTF. The CDR3 coding sequence is TGTGCCAGCAGCAGTTCCCCGACAGGCAATATTGGCTACACCTTC.

The chain joins TRBV19 to TRBJ2-7; 9 bases match TRBD2. Germline CDR1 and CDR2: LNHDA and SQIVND (reference sequence). V lost 4 bases to trimming and J lost 2 bases; unmatched junction nucleotides: 9. The CDR3 contains 16 residues. The CDR3 nucleotides read TGTGCCAGTAGTACCAGACTAGCGGAACGGCCCTACGAGCAGTACTTC. Its translation: CASSTRLAERPYEQYF.

This chain connects TRBV20-1 to TRBJ2-7, with D tentatively TRBD2 (6 bases). V was trimmed by 5 bases and J by 4 bases, leaving 9 bases between them. The CDR3 runs to 11 residues. Germline V gives CDR1 DFQATT, CDR2 SNEGSKA (reference sequence). The CDR3 protein is CSAHRGYEQYF. The CDR3 nucleotides read TGCAGTGCTCACCGGGGGTACGAGCAGTACTTC.

The rearrangement links TRBV6-1 to TRBJ2-1; D remains ambiguous. The CDR3 spans 13 residues. V was trimmed by 0 bases and J by 8 bases, leaving 8 bases between them. CDR1 is MNHNS and CDR2 is SASEGT in the germline V gene. This CDR3 reads CASSEAPHDEQFF. The CDR3 DNA reads TGTGCCAGCAGTGAAGCGCCGCACGATGAGCAGTTCTTC.

At least ten counts were recorded for this clone. The rearrangement joins TRBV5-1 to TRBJ1-5; D remains ambiguous. The V gene's germline CDR1 is SGHRS and CDR2 YFSETQ. This CDR3 has 13 amino acids. Deletions cut 5 bases from V and 4 bases from J, with 10 bases between. The CDR3 is CASREDGNQPQHF. Here the CDR3 DNA reads TGCGCCAGCAGGGAAGACGGAAATCAGCCCCAGCATTTT. The entire variable domain, with the rest obtained from reference TRBV5-1 and TRBJ1-5, is as follows: KAGVTQTPRYLIKTRGQQVTLSCSPISGHRSVSWYQQTPGQGLQFLFEYFSETQRNKGNFPGRFSGRQFSNSRSEMNVSTLELGDSALYLCASREDGNQPQHFGDGTRLSIL.

The chain combines TRBV27 with TRBJ2-1; 14 nucleotides match TRBD2. CDR1 and CDR2 (germline): MNHEY, SMNVEV (reference sequence). Trimming at V came to 3 bases and at J to 3 bases, leaving 1 base not matched to a gene. This CDR3 region has 16 residues. CDR3 sequence reads: CASSFGTSGSYNEQFF. As DNA, the CDR3 is TGTGCCAGCAGTTTCGGGACTAGCGGGAGCTACAATGAGCAGTTCTTC.

The V gene is TRBV5-1, the J gene TRBJ1-3, with no clear D. The germline V gene has CDR1 SGHRS and CDR2 YFSETQ. Trimming stripped 4 bases from V and 0 bases from J, with 5 bases between. The CDR3 covers 13 residues. CDR3 DNA sequence: TGCGCCAGCAGCGCCTTCTCTGGAAACACCATATATTTT. This translates into CASSAFSGNTIYF.

V is TRBV19 and J is TRBJ2-3, with D possibly being TRBD1 or TRBD2 (5 bases each). CDR1 LNHDA and CDR2 SQIVND come from the germline V gene (reference sequence). This CDR3 is built from 15 residues. The V gene lost 1 base and the J gene lost 5 bases, with 13 bases spanning the gap. CDR3 DNA sequence: TGTGCCAGTAGTATAGGCGGGCGTAGGGGAGATACGCAGTATTTT. It encodes CASSIGGRRGDTQYF. Complete variable domain (other parts from reference TRBV19 and TRBJ2-3): DGGITQSPKYLFRKEGQNVTLSCEQNLNHDAMYWYRQDPGQGLRLIYYSQIVNDFQKGDIAEGYSVSREKKESFPLTVTSAQKNPTAFYLCASSIGGRRGDTQYFGPGTRLTVL.

Of note for this clone: The sample has other DNA sequences that encode this CDR3 too. The rearrangement uses TRBV5-1 and TRBJ2-3; D not certain. This CDR3 region has 14 residues. The germline V and J ends were trimmed by 2 bases and 0 bases, with 7 bases remaining between them. Germline assignment: CDR1 SGHRS and CDR2 YFSETQ. The CDR3 DNA reads TGCGCCAGCAGCTTTGGGGTTAGCACAGATACGCAGTATTTT. It translates to CASSFGVSTDTQYF.

CDR3 residues: CASSSTSGDREQYF. CDR3 nucleotides: TGCGCCAGCAGCTCGACTAGCGGGGACCGCGAGCAGTACTTC. This rearrangement joins TRBV5-1 to TRBJ2-7, with 11 bases that match TRBD2. Germline values: CDR1 SGHRS, CDR2 YFSETQ. The CDR3 consists of 14 residues. J gave up 6 bases and V 3 bases, and 5 bases lay outside the gene matches.

CDR3 DNA sequence: TGTGCCAGCAGCTTAGCGGATAGCGGGATGGGTGAGCAGTACTTC. Translated, it gives CASSLADSGMGEQYF. The genes are TRBV11-1 and TRBJ2-7; TRBD2 agrees at 8 bases. This CDR3 spans 15 amino acids. Germline lookup yields CDR1 SGHAT and CDR2 FQDESV (reference sequence). The ends lost 0 bases at V and 7 bases at J; junction bases unmatched: 8.

The genes are TRBV7-3 and TRBJ2-3; D not resolved. In germline, CDR1 is SGHTA, CDR2 FQGTGA. This CDR3 contains 16 residues. V lost 6 bases and J lost 2, with 18 bases in between. The chain's CDR3 is CASSRSYHSPTDTQYF. The CDR3, as DNA: TGTGCCAGCAGTCGAAGCTACCACTCGCCCACAGATACGCAGTATTTT. The full variable domain, its missing parts supplied by reference TRBV7-3 and TRBJ2-3, is GAGVSQTPSNKVTEKGKYVELRCDPISGHTALYWYRQSLGQGPEFLIYFQGTGAADDSGLPNDRFFAVRPEGSVSTLKIQRTERGDSAVYLCASSRSYHSPTDTQYFGPGTRLTVL.

The chain carries TRBV6-1 and TRBJ2-1; D assignment may be TRBD1 or TRBD2 (5 bases each). Trimming pared 4 bases from V and 4 bases from J, leaving 8 bases between. The CDR3 has 13 residues. Germline V gene sequence: CDR1 MNHNS, CDR2 SASEGT. The CDR3 loop reads CASSGGEYNEQFF. In DNA, the CDR3 is TGTGCCAGCAGTGGAGGGGAGTACAATGAGCAGTTCTTC.

V and J are TRBV6-1 and TRBJ2-1, with a weak D call TRBD1 (6 bases). The V gene's germline CDR1 is MNHNS and CDR2 SASEGT. The CDR3 covers 14 residues. Trimming removed 5 bases from V and 0 bases from J, with 8 bases in between. Here the CDR3 reads CASSLDSSYNEQFF. The CDR3 nucleotides read TGTGCCAGCAGTTTGGACAGCTCCTACAATGAGCAGTTCTTC.